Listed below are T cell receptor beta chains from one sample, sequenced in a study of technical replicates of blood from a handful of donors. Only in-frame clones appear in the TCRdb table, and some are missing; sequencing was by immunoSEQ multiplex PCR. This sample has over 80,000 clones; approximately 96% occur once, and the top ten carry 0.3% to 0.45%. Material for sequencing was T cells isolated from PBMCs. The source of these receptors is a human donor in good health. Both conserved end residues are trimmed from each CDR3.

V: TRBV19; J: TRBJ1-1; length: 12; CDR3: ASSLEGGGTEAF
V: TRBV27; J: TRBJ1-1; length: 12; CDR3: ASREQGAGTEAF
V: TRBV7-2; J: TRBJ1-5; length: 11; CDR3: ASSSTGNQPQH
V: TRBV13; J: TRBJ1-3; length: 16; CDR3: ASSSSGTGTLERNTIY
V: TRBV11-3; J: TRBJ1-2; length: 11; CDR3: ASSFGGNYGYT
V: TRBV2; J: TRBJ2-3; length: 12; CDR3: ARLSGSYTDTQY
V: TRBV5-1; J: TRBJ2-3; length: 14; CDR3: ASSSILAGGTDTQY
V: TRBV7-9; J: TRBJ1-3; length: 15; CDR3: ASSLERSNRSGNTIY
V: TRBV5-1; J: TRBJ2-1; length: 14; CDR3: ASSLQGLAGYNEQF
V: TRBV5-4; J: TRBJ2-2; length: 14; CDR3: ASSGPGTNFTGELF
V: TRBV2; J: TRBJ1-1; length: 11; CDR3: ASRGGLNTEAF
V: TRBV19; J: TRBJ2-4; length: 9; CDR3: ASSGRDIQY
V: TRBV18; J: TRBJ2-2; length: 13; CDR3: ASSLREFNTGELF
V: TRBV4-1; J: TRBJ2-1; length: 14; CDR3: ASSLLGGSLGNEQF
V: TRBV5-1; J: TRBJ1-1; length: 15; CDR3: ASSRDRGTFMNTEAF
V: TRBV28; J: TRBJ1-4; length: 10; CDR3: ASGTGHEKLF
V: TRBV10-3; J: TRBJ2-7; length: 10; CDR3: AMGQGSYEQY
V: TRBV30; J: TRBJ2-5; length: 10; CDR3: AWRGPQETQY
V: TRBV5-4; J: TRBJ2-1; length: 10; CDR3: ASSLPGNEQF
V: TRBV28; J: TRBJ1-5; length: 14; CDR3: ASSLFKDRGNQPQH
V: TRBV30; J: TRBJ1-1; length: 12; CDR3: AFNGGESHTEAF
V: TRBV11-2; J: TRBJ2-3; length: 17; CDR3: ASSIGTLPGSKSTDTQY
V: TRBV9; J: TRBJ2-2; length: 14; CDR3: ASSRTSGFYPGELF
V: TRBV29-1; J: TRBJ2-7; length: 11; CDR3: SVGQGGSYEQY
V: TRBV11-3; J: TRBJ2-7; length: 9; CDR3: ASSQSYEQY
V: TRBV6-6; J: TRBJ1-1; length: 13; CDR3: ASSSTGLLGIGAF
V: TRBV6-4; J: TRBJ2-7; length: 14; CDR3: ASNPRQGKTSYEQY
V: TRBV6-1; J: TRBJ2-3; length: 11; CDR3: ASSESGRDTQY
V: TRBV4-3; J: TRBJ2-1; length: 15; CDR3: ASSQAGLAGGLDEQF
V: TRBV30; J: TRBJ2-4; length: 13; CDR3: AWSVERYVKNIQY
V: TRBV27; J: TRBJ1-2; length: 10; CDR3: ASRDTGSGYT
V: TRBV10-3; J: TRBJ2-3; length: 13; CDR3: AITGDRGRGDTQY
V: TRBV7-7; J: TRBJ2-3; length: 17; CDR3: ASSLRGNLQGLSTDTQY
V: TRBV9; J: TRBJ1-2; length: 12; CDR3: ASSAQGVAYGYT
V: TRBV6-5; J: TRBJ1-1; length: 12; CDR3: ASRTAGGGSEAF
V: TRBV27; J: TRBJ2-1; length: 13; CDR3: ASSLGAGGYNEQF
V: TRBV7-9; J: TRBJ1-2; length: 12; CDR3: ASSLGAGQSGYT
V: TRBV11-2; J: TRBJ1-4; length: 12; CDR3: ASSPARVDEKLF
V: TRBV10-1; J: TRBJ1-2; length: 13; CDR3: AGPTGHNGADGYT
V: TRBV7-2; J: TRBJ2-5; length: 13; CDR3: ASSPHRGLGETQY
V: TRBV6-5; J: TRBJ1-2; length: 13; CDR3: ASSGNIDREYGYT
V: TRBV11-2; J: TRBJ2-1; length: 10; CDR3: ASSETGYEQF
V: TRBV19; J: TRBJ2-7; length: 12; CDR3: ASSFGLEGYEQY
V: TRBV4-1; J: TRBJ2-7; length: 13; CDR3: ASSHEIDRKGEQY
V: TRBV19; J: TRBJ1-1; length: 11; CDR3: ASSINRGKEAF
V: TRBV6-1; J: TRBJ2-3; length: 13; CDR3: ASSNVGVSTDTQY
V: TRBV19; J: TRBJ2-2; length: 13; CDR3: ASSLAGENTGELF
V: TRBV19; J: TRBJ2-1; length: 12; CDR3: ASSRTISYNEQF
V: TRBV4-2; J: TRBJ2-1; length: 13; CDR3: ASSQVGSDYNEQF
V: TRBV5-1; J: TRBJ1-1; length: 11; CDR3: ASREDRGPEAF
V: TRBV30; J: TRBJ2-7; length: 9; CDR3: AWSPRSEQY
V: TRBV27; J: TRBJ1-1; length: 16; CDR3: ASSPRGAGGIFDTEAF
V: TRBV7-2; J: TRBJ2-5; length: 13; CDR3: ASSSRTSGRETQY
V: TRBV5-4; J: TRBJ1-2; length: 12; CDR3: ASSLDRGLLGYT
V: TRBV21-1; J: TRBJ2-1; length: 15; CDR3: ASSKITDASSYNEQF
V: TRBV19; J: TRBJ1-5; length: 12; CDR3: ASTLTQGNQPQH
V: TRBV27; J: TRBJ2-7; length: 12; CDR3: ATKGNRELREQY
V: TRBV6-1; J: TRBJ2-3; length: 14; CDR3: ASSEIAVSSTDTQY
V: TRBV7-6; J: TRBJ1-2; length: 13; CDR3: ASSRGQGANYGYT